This TCR beta chain was captured by sequencing in a study of identifying expanded T cells in peripheral blood. This CDR3 has 14 amino acids. Per the germline V gene, CDR1 is LNHDA and CDR2 is SQIVND (reference sequence). V lost 5 bases and J lost 7, with 12 bases in between. Some clones are missing from TCRdb's copy, which holds only in-frame ones; the method was immunoSEQ multiplex PCR. This table has around 130,000 clones, around nine tenths appearing once. The chain has TRBV19 and TRBJ1-6; D remains unclear. What was sequenced was blood. This sequence originates from a person between 18 and 70 years old in good health. CDR3 in DNA: TGTGCCAGTAGTCGAGGGTCCGCAAATTCACCCCTCCACTTT. Amino acid sequence: CASSRGSANSPLHF.